The clone carrying this TCR beta chain was observed a handful of times. Its matching antigen is unknown. Unmatched junction bases numbered 2, after V lost 1 base and J lost 3 bases. Germline lookup yields CDR1 KGHSH and CDR2 LQKENI. The CDR3 has 14 residues. This specimen comes from a study of identifying expanded T cells in peripheral blood. Only in-frame clones appear in the TCRdb table, and some are missing; sequencing was by immunoSEQ multiplex PCR. The sample carries roughly 75,000 clones, 85% to 90% recorded once. Study findings and constraints: Roughly 1.2 clones differed between technical replicates, versus about 15 and 19 over time.

The rearrangement uses TRBV18 and TRBJ1-1, with 7 bases that match TRBD1. The sequencing input was blood. This TCR was sampled from a person between 18 and 69 years old in good health. In DNA, the CDR3 is TGTGCCAGCTCACCACAGGGGGCGCACACTGAAGCTTTCTTT. Amino acid sequence: CASSPQGAHTEAFF. Complete variable domain (other parts from reference TRBV18 and TRBJ1-1): NAGVMQNPRHLVRRRGQEARLRCSPMKGHSHVYWYRQLPEEGLKFMVYLQKENIIDESGMPKERFSAEFPKEGPSILRIQQVVRGDSAAYFCASSPQGAHTEAFFGQGTRLTVV.